The sequence of this T cell receptor beta chain was determined in a study of technical replicates of blood from a few donors. The protocol was immunoSEQ multiplex PCR, while the TCRdb copy is restricted to in-frame clones and leaves out a portion. The table includes about 89,000 clones, approximately 96% detected once. With 4 bases removed from V and 2 bases from J, the gap between germline ends came to 2 bases. The CDR3 has 11 amino acids. CDR1 and CDR2 from the germline V gene are SGHNT and YENEEA. Sequenced: T cells isolated from PBMCs. The chain uses TRBV11-3 and TRBJ2-5; no clear D gene. The receptor comes from a human donor in good health. As DNA, the CDR3 is TGTGCCAGCAGCTCTCAAGAGACCCAGTACTTC. Encoded protein: CASSSQETQYF.